This T cell receptor beta chain appears in the sequencing data of a study of blood T cell repertoires in COVID-19. Study at large: PBMCs, B-cell-depleted T cells, or T cells provided the cDNA or gDNA that made up the material.

Residents of under 25 US areas, aged about 18 to 89 years, made up the participants. Produced via immunoSEQ multiplex PCR; TCRdb's table is partial and in-frame only. Of around 100,000 clones in the sample, approximately 86% are singletons; the top ten hold less than 3%. Trimming stripped 5 bases from V and 2 bases from J, with 12 bases between. This CDR3 has 15 residues. Per the germline V gene, CDR1 is SGHAT and CDR2 is FQNNGV. The sequenced sample was PBMCs or T cells enriched from blood (not recorded which). The sequence was obtained from a woman aged 50 to 60 who had recovered from COVID-19. The chain combines TRBV11-2 with TRBJ2-2, with D perhaps matching TRBD1 (5 bases). CDR3 loop: CASSPDSPNTGELFF. The CDR3 DNA reads TGTGCCAGCAGCCCTGACAGCCCCAACACCGGGGAGCTGTTTTTT.